This TCR beta chain was sequenced for a study of cytomegalovirus exposure and HLA in healthy donors. Study-wide findings and caveats: Reportedly, cytomegalovirus status was diagnosed with high sensitivity and specificity.

CDR1 SEHNR and CDR2 FQNEAQ come from the germline V gene (reference sequence). Trimming took 2 bases from V and 2 from J, leaving 13 bases between them. This CDR3 comprises 16 residues. With 60 Vbeta and 13 Jbeta primers, the PCR was carried out. The table came from immunoSEQ multiplex PCR; TCRdb's copy has only in-frame clones and leaves some out. Among some 220,000 clones listed, approximately 81% were seen once. Although they were nominally healthy when sampled, donors likely had unrecorded immune exposures. The sample holds one count of this clone. Its antigen is not identified. The origin of this receptor is a girl aged 2-9 years in good health and CMV-seronegative. Sequenced: PBMCs. The genes are TRBV7-9 and TRBJ2-1; D is perhaps TRBD1 (6 bases). The CDR3: CASSLKRTEAYNEQFF. For the CDR3, the DNA is TGTGCCAGCAGCTTAAAAAGGACAGAGGCCTACAATGAGCAGTTCTTC.